The clone carrying this TCR beta chain occurred many times. Its specificity is unknown. In germline, CDR1 is SGHRS, CDR2 YFSETQ. Trimming pared 0 bases from V and 4 bases from J, leaving 4 bases between. The CDR3 has 12 residues. TCRdb reprocessed the PCR reads using MiXCR. This sample has approximately 69,000 clones, with over 12% found just once. These data are taken from a study of metastatic and nonmetastatic thyroid tumors. Whole-study findings and limits: In both blood and tumor samples, TCR beta diversity was reported significantly higher for malignant than benign nodules.

Patients underwent thyroid surgery, and none had received any treatment before it. The genes are TRBV5-1 and TRBJ1-2; D call uncertain. This TCR came from a male donor with papillary thyroid cancer or a benign thyroid nodule (not recorded which). Some clones in this sample may be carry-over from other donors' samples. Sequencing was done on a sample of blood. The CDR3 is CASSLGTYGYTF. CDR3 in DNA: TGCGCCAGCAGCTTGGGGACCTATGGCTACACCTTC. Full variable domain (outside the CDR3, taken from reference TRBV5-1 and TRBJ1-2): KAGVTQTPRYLIKTRGQQVTLSCSPISGHRSVSWYQQTPGQGLQFLFEYFSETQRNKGNFPGRFSGRQFSNSRSEMNVSTLELGDSALYLCASSLGTYGYTFGSGTRLTVV.